This T cell receptor (beta chain) was sequenced during a study of T cells in Graves' hyperthyroidism and ophthalmopathy. Study conclusions and caveats: Ophthalmopathy got predicted by the model a median roughly 6.4 months before its onset. The blood repertoire included most of the expanded thyroid clonotypes above 0.001.

What was amplified from RNA transcripts were TCR beta CDR3 regions. HTBI primers were the set used in a first-round RT-PCR of the TCR CDR3. TCRdb redid the calling of the multiplex PCR reads with MiXCR, one entry per CDR3 protein. The table lists 700,000 to 850,000 distinct CDR3 sequences, approximately 40% of them singletons, with around 31% in the top ten. This clonotype was observed a single time. The antigen remains undetermined. Diagnosis rested on symptoms, serum thyroxine and TRAb, thyroid ultrasound, and orbital computed tomography. Trimming left V 2 bases short and J 10 bases short, with 9 bases between. Germline CDR1 is SEHNR and CDR2 is FQNEAQ (reference sequence). The CDR3 is 13 amino acids.

The chain links TRBV7-9 to TRBJ1-6, with no clear D. This clonotype originated in a woman in her thirties or forties with Graves' hyperthyroidism. The sequenced sample consisted of blood. CDR3 nucleotide sequence: TGTGCCAGCAGCTTATACACGGGGTCACCCCTCCACTTT. Its protein product is CASSLYTGSPLHF.